Detailed here is one TCR beta chain. The data originate from a study of blood T cell repertoires in COVID-19. V shed 0 bases and J shed 5 bases, with 15 bases lying between them. Per germline, CDR1 MGHRA and CDR2 YSYEKL. The CDR3 is 16 amino acids. Profiling relied on immunoSEQ multiplex PCR, and the TCRdb table lists in-frame clones only, not all of them. In the table there are fewer than 350,000 clones, 80% to 90% of which are singletons. The receptor's source is a woman in her seventies with COVID-19, enrolled during active disease. The material sequenced was peripheral blood. The J gene is TRBJ2-3, the V gene TRBV4-1; D is perhaps TRBD1 (5 bases). Here the CDR3 reads CASSQEFTRVGDTQYF. The CDR3 DNA is TGCGCCAGCAGCCAAGAATTTACCAGGGTGGGAGATACGCAGTATTTT.